What follows are 12 T cell receptor beta chains derived from one specimen sequenced in a study of cytomegalovirus exposure and HLA in healthy donors. The data were produced by immunoSEQ multiplex PCR, yet TCRdb's version contains in-frame clones alone and is incomplete. The sample records 250,000 to 300,000 clones, 70% to 90% being singletons. The sequenced material came from PBMCs. The receptors were sampled from a woman aged 18 to 35 in good health and CMV-seronegative.

On this clone: One end of the junction does not line up with germline, which may come from a read error. This chain connects TRBV28 to TRBJ2-3; 10 nucleotides agree with TRBD2. This CDR3 region has 19 residues. From germline, CDR1 is MDHEN and CDR2 SYDVKM. The CDR3 nucleotides are TGTGCCAGCAGATCTTACGCCCGAGGGGCTAGCGGGAGCATAGATACGCAGTATTTT. Encoded protein: CASRSYARGASGSIDTQYF.

This clone has only a few counts. The chain combines TRBV7-9 with TRBJ1-1; D ambiguous. The CDR3 spans 18 residues. Germline CDR1 is SEHNR and CDR2 is FQNEAQ (reference sequence). Trimming cost V 5 bases and J 0 bases, with 22 bases left between them. CDR3 loop: CASSPRRVGVGMNTEAFF. For the CDR3, the DNA is TGTGCCAGCAGCCCTAGGAGGGTTGGGGTTGGGATGAACACTGAAGCTTTCTTT.

The gene calls are TRBV28 and TRBJ1-5; 11 bases align to TRBD1. Germline CDR1 reads MDHEN; CDR2 reads SYDVKM. After removal of 5 bases from V and 2 bases from J, the junction contained 5 bases not matched to a gene. The CDR3 has 16 amino acids. For the CDR3, the DNA is TGTGCCAGCAGTCTAGGGACAGGGGGTGGCAATCAGCCCCAGCATTTT. Protein: CASSLGTGGGNQPQHF.

V gene TRBV6-6 combines with J gene TRBJ2-7; a weak D match, TRBD1 (5 bases). Between the trimmed V and J ends, which lost 7 bases and 5 bases, there was a span of 21 bases. The CDR3 sequence is 15 residues long. CDR1 and CDR2 from the germline V gene are MNHNY and SVGAGI (reference sequence). CDR3 region: CASTNSPHRTHEQYF. DNA of the CDR3: TGTGCCAGCACTAACTCGCCGCACAGGACCCACGAGCAGTACTTC.

This clone came up a few times. V and J are TRBV7-2 and TRBJ1-5; 7 bases fit TRBD1. The CDR3 runs 12 residues. Trimming removed 5 bases from V and 9 bases from J; junction bases left unmatched: 4. Germline V gene lookup returns CDR1 SGHTA and CDR2 FQGNSA. The CDR3 DNA sequence: TGTGCCAGCAGCACATACAGGGGGCCCCAGCATTTT. Translation gives CASSTYRGPQHF.

The V call is TRBV9, the J call TRBJ1-4; a possible D gene is TRBD1 (5 bases). Germline-derived CDR1 and CDR2 are SGDLS and YYNGEE. The CDR3 consists of 15 residues. With 0 bases removed from V and 8 bases from J, the gap between germline ends came to 14 bases. The CDR3 sequence: CASSVGIGVDEKLFF. CDR3 coding DNA: TGTGCCAGCAGCGTAGGCATAGGGGTGGACGAAAAACTGTTTTTT.

Only one count was recorded for this clone. The rearrangement joins TRBV6-1 to TRBJ1-1; D perhaps matches TRBD1 (6 bases). Trimming removed 6 bases from V and 2 bases from J, with 16 bases in between. CDR3 length: 15 residues. Looked up from germline, CDR1 is MNHNS and CDR2 is SASEGT. The CDR3 DNA reads TGTGCCAGCAGGGGGGCTTCCGGCAGCAACACTGAAGCTTTCTTT. It specifies CASRGASGSNTEAFF.

This clone has just a few counts. The rearrangement uses TRBV4-1 and TRBJ1-5, with D unclear. This CDR3 has 14 amino acids. The germline V gene has CDR1 MGHRA and CDR2 YSYEKL. Trimming cost V 3 bases and J 1 base, with 7 bases left between them. The CDR3 region is CASSHVQSNQPQHF. In DNA form, the CDR3 reads TGCGCCAGCAGCCACGTCCAGAGCAATCAGCCCCAGCATTTT.

The chain joins TRBV30 to TRBJ2-7; 9 nucleotides line up with TRBD1. The germline CDR1 and CDR2 sequences are GTSNPN and SVGIG (reference sequence). Losses at the gene ends were 3 bases for V and 7 bases for J; bases not matched to a gene: 10. The CDR3 spans 14 residues. The CDR3 DNA sequence: TGTGCCTGGAGGGCCGGGGACAGGGTTCGAGAGCAGTACTTC. This codes for CAWRAGDRVREQYF.

This rearrangement joins TRBV27 to TRBJ1-5, with D perhaps TRBD1 (5 bases). V was cut by 9 bases and J by 8 bases, with 20 bases left in between. The length of the CDR3 is 14 residues. Per germline, CDR1 MNHEY and CDR2 SMNVEV (reference sequence). CDR3 sequence (DNA): TGTGCCAGTTCATTAAGGACCGCACAGGAGCCCCAGCATTTT. This gives the protein CASSLRTAQEPQHF.

The V gene is TRBV5-1, the J gene TRBJ1-1; possible D gene TRBD1, 6 bases. V was shortened by 4 bases and J by 0 bases, with 13 bases between the two germline ends. The CDR3 contains 15 residues. CDR1 SGHRS and CDR2 YFSETQ come from the germline V gene. The CDR3 here is CASSGGQTMNTEAFF. The CDR3, as DNA: TGCGCCAGCAGCGGTGGACAGACTATGAACACTGAAGCTTTCTTT. Based on the CDR3 plus reference TRBV5-1 and TRBJ1-1, the full variable domain is KAGVTQTPRYLIKTRGQQVTLSCSPISGHRSVSWYQQTPGQGLQFLFEYFSETQRNKGNFPGRFSGRQFSNSRSEMNVSTLELGDSALYLCASSGGQTMNTEAFFGQGTRLTVV.

J is TRBJ2-7 and V is TRBV27, with TRBD1 matching 8 bases. The germline V gene has CDR1 MNHEY and CDR2 SMNVEV (reference sequence). There are 14 residues in the CDR3. Germline trimming cut 3 bases from V and 3 bases from J; bases unmatched to any gene: 4. The CDR3 sequence: CASSFRGRLYEQYF. The DNA for the CDR3 is TGTGCCAGCAGTTTCAGGGGGCGCCTCTACGAGCAGTACTTC.